This T cell receptor beta chain was recovered during a study of blood T cells in healthy people across ages. Across the whole study: Researchers report that template switching captured about one barcoded beta molecule per two T cells.

Study-wide results and caveats: The study could not conclusively compare naive and antigen-experienced cells, given its unsorted PBMCs. In the absence of known donor CMV status, changes in expanded clonotypes were possibly confounded. Roughly linearly, TCR beta diversity per million T cells fell as age increased.

The use of a sample-barcoded 5' primer and a J-beta primer mix characterized a second PCR of roughly 6 to 11 cycles. Via MiXCR, TCRdb re-called the 5' RACE reads, giving one row per CDR3 protein. Of approximately 800,000 distinct CDR3 sequences listed, around 25% are singletons. This clonotype was seen just once. Its antigen is undetermined. V was cut by 7 bases and J by 4 bases, with 18 bases left in between. The CDR3 contains 15 residues. These data also formed part of another study, on T cells of mothers and their children.

The TCR comes from a boy aged 10-17 years in good health. V gene TRBV12-3 or TRBV12-4 combines with J gene TRBJ2-3; tentative D call: TRBD2 (5 bases). Sequencing input: blood. As DNA, the CDR3 is TGTGCCAGCATCCCTCTCGGGGATCGAGCAGATACGCAGTATTTT. Translating gives CASIPLGDRADTQYF.